This paragraph covers one TCR beta chain sequence. What it binds is not known. This entry is derived from a study of chemoradiotherapy in HPV16-positive cancers. The wider study: Candidate HPV-specific T-cell clones and common TCR motifs came from functional assays in two HPV16-positive patients.

Over chemoradiotherapy, repertoires were sampled more than once. Study results and caveats: During treatment, candidate HPV-specific clones and E7-related motifs expanded in tumor.

There are 14 residues in the CDR3. The V gene lost 1 base and the J gene lost 4 bases, with 11 bases spanning the gap. CDR1 and CDR2 (germline): SGHTA, FQGNSA. Method: immunoSEQ multiplex PCR; TCRdb's copy keeps in-frame clones and lacks some. The sample lists several thousand clones; around nine tenths were seen once. The clonotype comes from a human donor with HPV-associated anogenital cancer. This chain connects TRBV7-2 to TRBJ2-7; D not certain. The starting material was blood, obtained from a patient who underwent chemoradiotherapy. This CDR3 reads CASSLEAVGYEQYF. Written as DNA, the CDR3 is TGTGCCAGCAGCTTAGAGGCGGTGGGGTACGAGCAGTACTTC.